The present T cell receptor beta chain was sequenced within a study of blood T cell repertoires in COVID-19 (dated by TCRdb to 2018 to 2021). A note on the overall study: Collaborator samples came from the United States, Italy and Spain and covered acute and convalescent phases of COVID-19. Where HLA class I and class II types were available, the types were taken from metadata supplied by the sample provider, not from assay-based typing. Samples came from the ongoing ImmuneRACE study (first 160 participants) plus 1,254 subjects from 6 global collaborators. The dataset comprised deeply sampled blood TCRbeta repertoires from subjects exposed to, actively infected with, or recovered from COVID-19. The prospective study material was composed of cDNA or gDNA derived from T cells, B-cell-depleted T cells, or PBMCs. The repertoires were made available in a free public database intended to serve as a resource for research on the immune response to SARS-CoV-2. Nearly every sample came with metadata listing a de-identified subject ID, COVID-19 status, age in years and sex. The paper's findings and limits, for the study overall: Clinical and demographic metadata were provided uncurated, with the amount varying by source and participant.

TCRbeta CDR3 regions were amplified from genomic DNA by means of the immunoSEQ Assay, a bias-controlled multiplex PCR. As for how the authors treated the data: Within the assay, amplification of reference gene primers was used to estimate how many nucleated cells each sample contained. Sequence reads were collapsed and filtered to measure the absolute abundance of every unique TCRbeta CDR3 rearrangement. For each sample, productive Simpson clonality was calculated as the square root of Simpson's diversity index across productive rearrangements. This is the immuneACCESS table as TCRdb keeps it, with only in-frame sequences that have V and J called. A part of the clones is gone; compared with another copy, unresolved V genes explain less than half, and the rest is unexplained. That table gives V, J and clone size, and the DNA gave D and trimming. Present in this sample are approximately 13,000 clones, 65% to 80% of which were seen just once. Jointly, the top ten make up less than 25% of the sample.

This clone is regarded as medium-sized (0.01 to 0.1%). Its antigen target is currently unknown. No qualities accompany the bases; no much larger clone lies one base away. Whole blood was collected in K2EDTA tubes by collaborating institutions according to the institutions' own protocols. For TCRbeta analysis, collaborator samples were shipped as frozen whole blood, as isolated PBMCs, or as DNA extracted from either sample type. The source of this sequence is a boy aged 2 to 10 with active or convalescent COVID-19. The sample comprised peripheral blood.

The CDR3 reads CASSLVGGGSQPQHF. The DNA sequence is given as TGTGCCAGCAGCTTAGTTGGGGGAGGGAGTCAGCCCCAGCATTTT. The rearranged segments are TRBV7-8 and TRBJ1-5; matching of 5 bases hints at TRBD1 as the D gene. V is shortened by 1 base, J by 6 bases, and the region joining them spans 13 bases. From the cysteine through the phenylalanine, the CDR3 covers 15 amino acids. Here the CDR3 DNA is all that survives: 45 bases in frame from base 1. CDR1 and CDR2 were assigned from the germline V gene as SGHVS and FQNEAQ.